Each of the 4 T cell receptor beta chains below was sequenced from the same sample in a study of T cell repertoires in cytomegalovirus infection. TCRdb redid the calling of the reads with MiXCR, one entry per CDR3 protein. Of 650,000 to 850,000 distinct CDR3 sequences listed, under 35% are singletons. Their cognate antigens are unknown. This specimen consisted of cultured CD8+ T cells from PBMCs, obtained from culture after CMV antigen stimulation. Source of these receptors: a human donor in good health (CMV status not recorded). Some clones in this sample may be carry-over from other donors' samples.

This clonotype showed up just a few times. The V call is TRBV29-1, the J call TRBJ1-1; D is uncertain. Germline V lookup: CDR1 SQVTM, CDR2 ANQGSEA. This CDR3 contains 15 residues. Trimming took 5 bases from V and 0 from J, leaving 16 bases between them. The CDR3 DNA sequence: TGCAGCGTTTGGCCGTCGGGGAGCTTGAACACTGAAGCTTTCTTT. Its translation is CSVWPSGSLNTEAFF.

V gene TRBV12-3 or TRBV12-4 combines with J gene TRBJ2-5; D is ambiguous. The CDR3 totals 14 residues. V lost 6 bases to trimming and J lost 1 base, with 12 bases between them. The CDR3 DNA reads as TGTGCCAGCAGCCTCGGACGGTTCCAAGAGACCCAGTACTTC. This sequence encodes CASSLGRFQETQYF.

This clonotype appeared once. The gene calls are TRBV27 and TRBJ2-7, with 11 bases lining up with TRBD2. The CDR3 length is 14 residues. Losses at the gene ends were 9 bases for V and 6 bases for J; bases not matched to a gene: 10. Germline V CDR1 and CDR2: MNHEY, SMNVEV (reference sequence). CDR3 in amino acids: CASSSGGTLSEQYV. CDR3 DNA sequence: TGTGCCAGTTCTAGCGGGGGGACTCTCTCCGAGCAGTACGTC.

This clonotype was counted between two and nine times. This rearrangement joins TRBV15 to TRBJ2-3, with a possible D match to TRBD1 (6 bases). V shed 4 bases and J shed 5 bases, with 28 bases lying between them. Germline values: CDR1 LNHNV, CDR2 YYDKDF (reference sequence). This CDR3 contains 19 residues. The CDR3 reads CATSTFNPTAGENIDTQYF. The CDR3 DNA reads TGTGCCACCAGCACCTTCAATCCAACGGCAGGGGAAAATATAGATACGCAGTATTTT. Full variable domain (rest looked up from reference TRBV15 and TRBJ2-3): DAMVIQNPRYQVTQFGKPVTLSCSQTLNHNVMYWYQQKSSQAPKLLFHYYDKDFNNEADTPDNFQSRRPNTSFCFLDIRSPGLGDTAMYLCATSTFNPTAGENIDTQYFGPGTRLTVL.